The subject of this entry is one T cell receptor (beta chain). Its specificity is not known. V dropped 2 bases and J dropped 3 bases, with 9 bases sitting between them. The CDR3 consists of 13 residues. Germline V gives CDR1 SGHRS, CDR2 YFSETQ. These data originate in a study of T-cell memory formation after mild COVID-19. Whole-study results and caveats: Pre-infection memory showed some responding clones, and this suggested that cross-reactive memory joined.

TCRdb independently ran MiXCR on the 5' RACE reads; one entry per CDR3 protein. The data hold approximately 400,000 distinct CDR3 sequences, with 18% observed a single time. The V call is TRBV5-1, the J call TRBJ2-7; D remains unclear. This TCR came from a man between 18 and 35 years old who had mild COVID-19 (a few samples of this study predate the infection). Cell type and time point are not known. The sequencing sample was made of PBMCs or a T cell subset sorted from them (not recorded which). The CDR3 DNA reads as TGCGCCAGCAGCTTTAATGACGGCTACGAGCAGTACGTC. Protein sequence: CASSFNDGYEQYV.